These 14 T cell receptor beta chains came from one sample sequenced in a study of shared clonotypes between healthy human individuals. The data were produced by immunoSEQ multiplex PCR, yet TCRdb's version contains in-frame clones alone and is incomplete. The sample contains about 2.3 million clones, over 90% of which appear only once. The specimen sequenced was naive CD4+ T cells from PBMCs. Specified subset: CD45RA+ positively selected. These TCRs come from a young man in good health. Some clones in this sample may be carry-over from other donors' samples.

The genes are TRBV18 and TRBJ2-3; 7 nucleotides line up with TRBD2. Germline V gene lookup returns CDR1 KGHSH and CDR2 LQKENI. The V gene end was trimmed by 2 bases and the J gene end by 3 bases; junction bases not matched to a gene: 8. CDR3 length: 16 residues. The CDR3 is CASSPLAGVGTDTQYF. The CDR3, as DNA: TGTGCCAGCTCACCATTGGCGGGAGTAGGGACAGATACGCAGTATTTT.

The chain carries TRBV9 and TRBJ2-3; maybe TRBD2 (5 bases). Trimming took off 0 bases at V and 11 bases at J, with 13 bases between the two ends. The V gene's germline CDR1 is SGDLS and CDR2 YYNGEE. This CDR3 region has 13 residues. Here the CDR3 reads CASSVEPRGGQYF. The CDR3 nucleotides read TGTGCCAGCAGCGTAGAACCCCGGGGTGGGCAGTATTTT.

V and J are TRBV28 and TRBJ2-5; weak D call: TRBD1 (6 bases). Per germline, CDR1 MDHEN and CDR2 SYDVKM. The CDR3 consists of 13 residues. V was clipped by 5 bases and J by 5 bases, with 12 bases between them. The CDR3 DNA reads TGTGCCAGCAGTCTAGACAGGTCCGAGACCCAGTACTTC. This codes for CASSLDRSETQYF. Supplemented by reference TRBV28 and TRBJ2-5, the full variable domain reads DVKVTQSSRYLVKRTGEKVFLECVQDMDHENMFWYRQDPGLGLRLIYFSYDVKMKEKGDIPEGYSVSREKKERFSLILESASTNQTSMYLCASSLDRSETQYFGPGTRLLVL.

V is TRBV7-9 and J is TRBJ2-2; 8 bases fit TRBD2. CDR3 length: 17 residues. Trimming removed 5 bases from V and 5 bases from J; junction bases left unmatched: 13. Germline V gives CDR1 SEHNR, CDR2 FQNEAQ (reference sequence). CDR3 sequence (DNA): TGTGCCAGCAGCGCCAGAAGCGGGAGTGGACAAACCGGGGAGCTGTTTTTT. Protein product: CASSARSGSGQTGELFF. The complete variable domain, with remaining parts taken from reference TRBV7-9 and TRBJ2-2, reads DTGVSQNPRHKITKRGQNVTFRCDPISEHNRLYWYRQTLGQGPEFLTYFQNEAQLEKSRLLSDRFSAERPKGSFSTLEIQRTEQGDSAMYLCASSARSGSGQTGELFFGEGSRLTVL.

V and J are TRBV18 and TRBJ1-2, with D possibly TRBD1 on 6 matching bases. Germline CDR1 reads KGHSH; CDR2 reads LQKENI. The CDR3 contains 14 residues. V was trimmed by 2 bases and J by 5 bases, leaving 12 bases between them. CDR3 sequence: CASSPDAGAYGYTF. The CDR3 DNA reads TGTGCCAGCTCACCAGACGCAGGGGCTTATGGCTACACCTTC.

The chain is built from TRBV7-6 and TRBJ2-3; TRBD1 aligns across 7 bases. CDR1 and CDR2 (germline): SGHVS, FNYEAQ. The CDR3 sequence is 14 residues long. The junction had 6 bases not matched to a gene; V was cut back by 7 bases and J by 2 bases. This CDR3 reads CASTIGTDTDTQYF. The CDR3 bases are TGTGCCAGCACCATTGGGACAGACACAGATACGCAGTATTTT.

The rearrangement links TRBV2 to TRBJ1-1; D might be TRBD1 (6 bases). The CDR3 is 14 amino acids. Between the trimmed V and J ends, which lost 7 bases and 0 bases, there was a span of 12 bases. The germline gives CDR1 SNHLY, CDR2 FYNNEI. DNA for the CDR3: TGTGCCAGCATGGGACAAGTCATGAACACTGAAGCTTTCTTT. Protein sequence: CASMGQVMNTEAFF.

The chain uses TRBV6-1 and TRBJ1-4; D call uncertain. V was trimmed by 4 bases and J by 6 bases, leaving 12 bases between them. The CDR3 consists of 14 residues. Germline assignment: CDR1 MNHNS and CDR2 SASEGT. The CDR3 DNA reads TGTGCCAGCAGTGCAAGGTTCACGGATGAAAAACTGTTTTTT. It translates to CASSARFTDEKLFF.

Only one count was recorded for this clone. The rearrangement uses TRBV18 and TRBJ1-5, with D uncertain. V lost 3 bases, J lost 5 bases, and 8 bases lay in between. CDR1 KGHSH and CDR2 LQKENI come from the germline V gene. The length of the CDR3 is 13 residues. The CDR3 protein is CASSPGPDQPQHF. The CDR3 DNA reads TGTGCCAGCTCACCCGGGCCTGATCAGCCCCAGCATTTT.

This chain joins TRBV28 and TRBJ2-7, with D tentatively TRBD1 (6 bases). The germline CDR1 and CDR2 sequences are MDHEN and SYDVKM. The CDR3 covers 15 residues. V lost 5 bases and J 2 bases, leaving 16 bases between the germline ends. The CDR3 sequence is CASSRPDSPPYEQYF. CDR3 nucleotides: TGTGCCAGCAGTCGCCCGGACAGCCCACCCTACGAGCAGTACTTC.

The chain is built from TRBV7-9 and TRBJ2-2, with 10 nucleotides matching TRBD2. The germline V gene encodes CDR1 SEHNR and CDR2 FQNEAQ (reference sequence). The length of the CDR3 is 16 residues. Trimming at V came to 6 bases and at J to 2 bases, leaving 6 bases not matched to a gene. CDR3 amino acids: CASSYGLAANTGELFF. CDR3 DNA: TGTGCCAGCAGTTACGGACTAGCGGCAAACACCGGGGAGCTGTTTTTT.

This chain joins TRBV19 and TRBJ1-2; perhaps TRBD1 as D (6 bases). Germline assignment: CDR1 LNHDA and CDR2 SQIVND (reference sequence). V lost 4 bases, J lost 6 bases, and 15 bases lay in between. The CDR3 covers 14 residues. CDR3 DNA sequence: TGTGCCAGTAGTAGAGGCCAGGGGATAGATGGCTACACCTTC. This translates into CASSRGQGIDGYTF. Full variable domain (rest looked up from reference TRBV19 and TRBJ1-2): DGGITQSPKYLFRKEGQNVTLSCEQNLNHDAMYWYRQDPGQGLRLIYYSQIVNDFQKGDIAEGYSVSREKKESFPLTVTSAQKNPTAFYLCASSRGQGIDGYTFGSGTRLTVV.

The chain has TRBV18 and TRBJ1-1, with no clear D. CDR3 length equals 16 residues. Deletions cut 6 bases from V and 1 base from J, with 18 bases between. Per germline, CDR1 KGHSH and CDR2 LQKENI. CDR3 sequence (DNA): TGTGCCAGCTCTCGAGTCCCCGGTACGGGGAACACTGAAGCTTTCTTT. The encoded protein is CASSRVPGTGNTEAFF.

The chain joins TRBV7-8 to TRBJ1-2, with D perhaps TRBD1 (6 bases). V shed 3 bases and J shed 2 bases, with 10 bases lying between them. Germline V gene sequence: CDR1 SGHVS, CDR2 FQNEAQ. The CDR3 sequence is 14 residues long. CDR3 sequence (DNA): TGTGCCAGCAGCTTCGGGACACTAAACTATGGCTACACCTTC. It is translated as CASSFGTLNYGYTF.